The 13 T cell receptor beta chains below come from one sample, sequenced in a study of T cell responses to AZD1222 COVID-19 vaccine (dated by TCRdb to the early 2020s). Library creation used the immunoSEQ multiplex PCR assay. TCRdb limited this immuneACCESS table to in-frame rearrangements with V and J called. A share of clones is missing; checked studies link under half to unresolved V genes, and the rest is unexplained. The sample includes 130,000 to 150,000 clones, with 85% to 95% observed a single time. Roughly an eighth of the sample goes to the ten largest clones. Reading the label with the study, this specimen's time point is: sample from adult after SARS-CoV-2 infection, after symptom onset. The sequencing used peripheral blood, collected after recovery from COVID-19. Receptors were obtained from an adult who had recovered from COVID-19.

This chain uses TRBV5-4 with TRBJ2-5; TRBD1 is a possible D gene (7 bases). The CDR3 is made up of 15 amino acids. Looked up from germline, CDR1 is SGHNT and CDR2 is YYREEE (reference sequence). Trimming removed 5 bases from V and 4 bases from J, with 18 bases in between. For the CDR3, the DNA is TGTGCCAGCAGGGTGGGAGGTGGACAGGCAGAGACCCAGTACTTC. This gives the protein CASRVGGGQAETQYF.

This chain links TRBV11-2 with TRBJ2-7; D call uncertain. The germline V and J ends were trimmed by 0 bases and 0 bases, with 15 bases remaining between them. Germline V CDR1 and CDR2: SGHAT, FQNNGV. This CDR3 spans 17 amino acids. The CDR3 loop is CASSLDSVQLLSYEQYF. CDR3 in DNA: TGTGCCAGCAGCTTAGATTCTGTTCAGCTCCTCTCCTACGAGCAGTACTTC. The full variable domain, with the rest looked up from reference TRBV11-2 and TRBJ2-7, is EAGVAQSPRYKIIEKRQSVAFWCNPISGHATLYWYQQILGQGPKLLIQFQNNGVVDDSQLPKDRFSAERLKGVDSTLKIQPAKLEDSAVYLCASSLDSVQLLSYEQYFGPGTRLTVT.

This clone came up once. The chain recombines TRBV10-3 with TRBJ1-5; 9 bases are a match to TRBD1. The length of the CDR3 is 16 residues. The germline V gene has CDR1 ENHRY and CDR2 SYGVKD. V shed 2 bases and J 3 bases; nucleotides not matched to a gene: 5. This CDR3 is CAISEGGQGFNQPQHF. The CDR3, as DNA: TGTGCCATCAGTGAGGGGGGACAGGGATTCAATCAGCCCCAGCATTTT.

The V call is TRBV5-8, the J call TRBJ2-2; the D gene is possibly TRBD1 (6 bases). Germline assignment: CDR1 SGHTS and CDR2 YDEGEE. CDR3 length: 16 residues. The V end was cut by 2 bases, the J end by 1 base, with 12 bases between. The CDR3 here is CASSLLGGLNTGELFF. CDR3 coding DNA: TGTGCCAGCAGCTTACTAGGGGGATTGAACACCGGGGAGCTGTTTTTT.

This chain connects TRBV5-4 to TRBJ2-7, with 10 positions matching TRBD2. V lost 7 bases, J lost 1 base, and 17 bases stayed unmatched. CDR1 SGHNT and CDR2 YYREEE come from the germline V gene (reference sequence). The CDR3 covers 18 residues. DNA of the CDR3: TGTGCCAGCTACTCAGGGCCTAGCGGGAGTGGAGGGTCCTACGAGCAGTACTTC. As protein: CASYSGPSGSGGSYEQYF.

J is TRBJ2-2 and V is TRBV28; 8 nucleotides agree with TRBD1. This CDR3 has 16 amino acids. CDR1 and CDR2 (germline): MDHEN, SYDVKM. V dropped 6 bases and J dropped 1; count of bases not matched to a gene: 7. Here the CDR3 DNA reads TGTGCCAGCAGGGATCGGGGGACAGGGAACACCGGGGAGCTGTTTTTT. Translating it yields CASRDRGTGNTGELFF.

This chain connects TRBV7-2 to TRBJ2-5; 9 bases agree with TRBD2. The CDR3 spans 13 residues. Germline values: CDR1 SGHTA, CDR2 FQGNSA. After removal of 4 bases from V and 9 bases from J, the junction contained 6 bases not matched to a gene. CDR3 sequence (DNA): TGTGCCAGCAGCTCCGGGACTAGCTGGGCCCAGTACTTC. Encoded protein: CASSSGTSWAQYF.

The CDR3 here is CATSRYRVLVDTQYF. The CDR3 DNA follows: TGTGCCACCAGTCGGTACAGGGTCCTTGTAGATACGCAGTATTTT. This chain connects TRBV24-1 to TRBJ2-3; D is possibly TRBD1 (6 bases). Between the trimmed V and J ends, which lost 6 bases and 5 bases, there was a span of 17 bases. Germline loops: CDR1 KGHDR, CDR2 SFDVKD. The length of the CDR3 is 15 residues.

This rearrangement joins TRBV20-1 to TRBJ2-2, with D perhaps given as TRBD1 or TRBD2 (6 bases each). V lost 3 bases, J lost 6 bases, and 17 bases lay in between. Germline loops: CDR1 DFQATT, CDR2 SNEGSKA (reference sequence). CDR3 size: 15 residues. This CDR3 is CSASQGRGLAGELFF. As DNA, the CDR3 is TGCAGTGCTAGTCAGGGGCGGGGTTTGGCCGGGGAGCTGTTTTTT.

The chain is built from TRBV29-1 and TRBJ1-1, with TRBD1 matching 9 bases. This CDR3 contains 14 residues. V shed 7 bases, J shed 5 bases, and the junction held 11 bases outside the gene matches. From germline, CDR1 is SQVTM and CDR2 ANQGSEA. This chain's CDR3 is CSGVPRDRDTEAFF. CDR3 bases: TGCAGCGGCGTTCCCCGGGACAGGGATACTGAAGCTTTCTTT.

The chain joins TRBV10-2 to TRBJ2-3; 9 nucleotides line up with TRBD2. The CDR3 consists of 16 residues. Losses at the gene ends were 2 bases for V and 4 bases for J; bases not matched to a gene: 7. The germline gives CDR1 WSHSY, CDR2 SAAADI. CDR3 nucleotide sequence: TGCGCCAGCAGTGAGGAAAGGGGACTAGCTCCAGATACGCAGTATTTT. It is translated as CASSEERGLAPDTQYF.

The chain combines TRBV2 with TRBJ1-2; D is possibly TRBD1 (6 bases). The CDR3 has 15 amino acids. The V end was cut by 0 bases, the J end by 4 bases, with 12 bases between. Germline V gene lookup returns CDR1 SNHLY and CDR2 FYNNEI. The CDR3 DNA follows: TGTGCCAGCAGTGAAGCGCGGGGGGCCAGCTATGGCTACACCTTC. Translation: CASSEARGASYGYTF.

The V call is TRBV2, the J call TRBJ1-4, with D perhaps matching TRBD1 (5 bases). Germline CDR1 and CDR2: SNHLY and FYNNEI. The length of the CDR3 is 12 residues. The V and J ends lost 6 bases and 8 bases respectively, with 10 bases between them. The CDR3 protein is CASSPGGEKLFF. CDR3 nucleotides: TGTGCCAGCAGCCCGGGGGGAGAAAAACTGTTTTTT. The variable domain in full, with the rest retrieved from reference TRBV2 and TRBJ1-4, is EPEVTQTPSHQVTQMGQEVILRCVPISNHLYFYWYRQILGQKVEFLVSFYNNEISEKSEIFDDQFSVERPDGSNFTLKIRSTKLEDSAMYFCASSPGGEKLFFGSGTQLSVL.